The sample holds a few counts of the clone carrying this TCR beta chain. Ten milliliters of peripheral blood were drawn from each donor. The sample belongs to a study of blood T cells in healthy people across ages. Looked up from germline, CDR1 is MGHRA and CDR2 is YSYEKL. The CDR3 length is 17 residues. Losses at the gene ends were 1 base for V and 0 bases for J; bases not matched to a gene: 3. The second PCR ran roughly 7 to 12 cycles with a sample-barcoded 5' primer and J-beta primers. The template-switch adaptor was a 5' adaptor with 12 random nucleotides. It tagged each cDNA molecule. TCRdb re-called the 5' RACE reads with MiXCR, one entry per CDR3 protein. This table has around 970,000 distinct CDR3 sequences, just over 50% appearing once.

The V call is TRBV4-1, the J call TRBJ2-7, with 13 bases lining up with TRBD2. The sequence derives from a woman aged 55-70 years in good health. Source material: blood. CDR3 protein: CASSQALAGGSSYEQYF. CDR3 DNA sequence: TGCGCCAGCAGCCAAGCACTAGCGGGAGGGAGCTCCTACGAGCAGTACTTC.